The entry that follows covers one T cell receptor (beta chain) sequence. The data were taken from a study of tumor and adjacent non-tumor tissue in lung cancer. The library came from three nested PCR rounds adapted from ARM-PCR protocols. TCRdb re-derived calls from the multiplex PCR reads in MiXCR, one entry per CDR3 protein. Here the sample spans some 70,000 distinct CDR3 sequences, approximately 71% being singletons. No cell sorting was done before RNA was extracted from the tissue. Distant lung tissue was collected more than 3 cm away from the tumor edge. J gave up 5 bases and V 7 bases, and 11 bases lay outside the gene matches. The germline gives CDR1 SGHAT, CDR2 FQNNGV. CDR3 size: 15 residues.

This chain uses TRBV11-2 with TRBJ2-7; 10 positions agree with TRBD1. Material for sequencing was distant non-tumor lung tissue. This sequence originates from a woman aged 45 to 65 with non-small cell lung cancer. The CDR3 DNA reads TGTGCCAGCAAAGTCGGGACAGGGGTTACCCACGAGCAGTACTTC. Amino acids: CASKVGTGVTHEQYF.